These 21 T cell receptor beta chains came from one sample sequenced in a study of response to subunit inactivated influenza vaccine (dated by TCRdb to the late 2010s). Libraries were built with RT-PCR. Sequencing instrument: Illumina HiSeq 2500. TCRdb itself trimmed the public reads at Q25 with fastp, ran MiXCR and retained productive beta chains. CDR3 protein sequences are deduplicated, and each keeps its most common genes and DNA. Counted in this sample were 250,000 to 350,000 distinct CDR3 sequences; around 22% of them appeared once. Of the sample, 10% falls within the top ten clones. Here the sequenced sample was PBMCs from blood, taken approximately 20 months after vaccination. The receptor set was obtained from a man in his fifties or sixties who received an inactivated influenza vaccine. Donor details come from another sample of the same person, matched by shared clones.

The V and J genes are TRBV20-1 and TRBJ2-4, with D possibly TRBD1 on 6 matching bases. CDR1 DFQATT and CDR2 SNEGSKA come from the germline V gene (reference sequence). The CDR3 contains 12 residues. Trimming removed 1 base at V and 9 bases at J, with 10 bases between. The CDR3 DNA is TGCAGTGCTAGAGCACAGGGAACCATTCAGTACTTC. Translating gives CSARAQGTIQYF.

The V and J genes are TRBV3-1 and TRBJ2-7, with 9 bases identical to TRBD2. V shed 0 bases and J 1 base; nucleotides not matched to a gene: 10. CDR1 is LGHDT, CDR2 YNNKEL, per germline (reference sequence). The CDR3 runs to 18 residues. DNA for the CDR3: TGTGCCAGCAGCCAAGATCGGGGTATAGCGGGAGTTTCCTACGAGCAGTACTTC. Amino acids: CASSQDRGIAGVSYEQYF.

This clonotype appeared a few times. The chain recombines TRBV23-1 with TRBJ1-4; 7 positions match TRBD1. TRBV23-1 has ORF status, its function being uncertain. CDR3 length: 19 residues. V dropped 7 bases and J dropped 0; count of bases not matched to a gene: 17. DNA of the CDR3: TGCGCCAGCATTTTTTCCGGGACAGACCACTTTGCAACTAATGAAAAACTGTTTTTT. Its translation is CASIFSGTDHFATNEKLFF.

The chain has TRBV4-3 and TRBJ2-7; D not resolved. Germline assignment: CDR1 LGHNA and CDR2 YSLEER. V lost 0 bases, J lost 5 bases, and 14 bases lay in between. CDR3 length: 15 amino acids. In DNA, the CDR3 is TGCGCCAGCAGCCAAGATTCTGTTTCATTCCACGAGCAGTACTTC. Translating gives CASSQDSVSFHEQYF.

There are a few counts of this clonotype. This rearrangement joins TRBV7-2 to TRBJ2-2; the match to TRBD1 covers 7 bases. V shed 5 bases and J 5 bases; nucleotides not matched to a gene: 8. CDR1 and CDR2 from the germline V gene are SGHTA and FQGNSA. This CDR3 has 15 residues. The CDR3 region has the DNA TGTGCCAGCAGCCCACGACAGGGACGGACCGGGGAGCTGTTTTTT. This sequence encodes CASSPRQGRTGELFF.

The chain recombines TRBV6-1 with TRBJ2-2, with D tentatively TRBD1 (5 bases). The CDR3 covers 16 residues. CDR1 is MNHNS and CDR2 is SASEGT in the germline V gene. The chain's CDR3 is CHGESAGLAQTGELFF. CDR3 in DNA: TGTCATGGAGAGTCGGCAGGGTTGGCTCAGACCGGGGAGCTGTTTTTT.

The CDR3 coding sequence is TGTGCCATCAGTGAGGACAGGGGGTATGGCTACACCTTC. Translated: CAISEDRGYGYTF. The rearrangement joins TRBV10-3 to TRBJ1-2; 9 nucleotides agree with TRBD1. V shed 2 bases and J 5 bases; nucleotides not matched to a gene: 0. The CDR3 contains 13 residues. Germline V gene sequence: CDR1 ENHRY, CDR2 SYGVKD.

The V gene is TRBV7-2, the J gene TRBJ1-2; 7 nucleotides match TRBD1. Germline V CDR1 and CDR2: SGHTA, FQGNSA. The CDR3 is 15 amino acids. V lost 1 base, J lost 4 bases, and 6 bases stayed unmatched. CDR3 DNA sequence: TGTGCCAGCAGCTTAGTTGGAGGGGGCGGCTATGGCTACACCTTC. This gives the protein CASSLVGGGGYGYTF.

This clonotype showed up many times. CDR3 nucleotide sequence: TGTGCCAGCAGTTCCTTATTGGACCAAGAGACCCAGTACTTC. Translating it yields CASSSLLDQETQYF. V and J are TRBV6-5 and TRBJ2-5, with unresolved D. Germline assignment: CDR1 MNHEY and CDR2 SVGAGI. The CDR3 is 14 residues long. Trimming took 4 bases from V and 0 from J, leaving 9 bases between them.

V is TRBV7-2 and J is TRBJ2-1; 9 nucleotides line up with TRBD2. In germline, CDR1 is SGHTA, CDR2 FQGNSA. This CDR3 is built from 16 residues. J was trimmed by 3 bases and V by 6 bases; bases with no gene match: 9. This chain's CDR3 is CASSYSGSTLYNEQFF. The CDR3 bases are TGTGCCAGCAGTTATAGCGGGAGTACTCTCTACAATGAGCAGTTCTTC.

The rearrangement joins TRBV5-1 to TRBJ2-2; D unresolved. In germline, CDR1 is SGHRS, CDR2 YFSETQ. With 6 bases removed from V and 5 bases from J, the gap between germline ends came to 11 bases. The CDR3 totals 13 residues. CDR3 DNA: TGCGCCAGCACCATACTGGGTACCGGGGAGCTGTTTTTT. It encodes CASTILGTGELFF.

The table lists this clonotype with a few counts. The chain uses TRBV7-8 and TRBJ1-5; 7 positions agree with TRBD1. The V and J ends lost 1 base and 6 bases, in that order; junction bases with no gene match: 12. Germline CDR1 reads SGHVS; CDR2 reads FQNEAQ. The length of the CDR3 is 17 residues. The CDR3 coding sequence is TGTGCCAGCAGCTTAGGGCGACAGGGAATCCGTCCTCAGCCCCAGCATTTT. Amino acids: CASSLGRQGIRPQPQHF.

The genes are TRBV5-6 and TRBJ2-7; TRBD1 is a possible D gene (6 bases). The germline CDR1 and CDR2 sequences are SGHDT and YYEEEE. V was trimmed by 4 bases and J by 3 bases, leaving 8 bases between them. CDR3 length equals 12 residues. CDR3 DNA: TGTGCCAGCAGCACGGACAGCTACGAGCAGTACTTC. Translating it yields CASSTDSYEQYF.

The table lists this clonotype with a few counts. V is TRBV18 and J is TRBJ1-3, with 8 bases matching TRBD1. Germline V gives CDR1 KGHSH, CDR2 LQKENI. Unmatched junction bases numbered 7, after V lost 6 bases and J lost 0 bases. CDR3 length: 16 residues. CDR3 DNA sequence: TGTGCCAGCTCCCCGACAACAGGGGGCTCTGGAAACACCATATATTTT. It encodes CASSPTTGGSGNTIYF.

J is TRBJ1-2 and V is TRBV29-1, with 8 bases identical to TRBD1. This CDR3 comprises 13 residues. The ends lost 5 bases at V and 7 bases at J; junction bases unmatched: 9. In germline, CDR1 is SQVTM, CDR2 ANQGSEA. The CDR3 nucleotides read TGCAGCGTTCCACCTTCCGGACAGGGTGGCTACACCTTC. This codes for CSVPPSGQGGYTF.

The chain has TRBV20-1 and TRBJ2-5; 7 bases fit TRBD1. The junction had 3 bases not matched to a gene; V was cut back by 0 bases and J by 2 bases. The CDR3 totals 14 residues. Germline loops: CDR1 DFQATT, CDR2 SNEGSKA (reference sequence). The CDR3 DNA reads as TGCAGTGCTAGAGATGCCAGGGGGCAAGAGACCCAGTACTTC. The encoded protein is CSARDARGQETQYF.

This clonotype was detected many times. The rearrangement uses TRBV3-1 and TRBJ2-2; tentatively, D is TRBD1 or TRBD2 (5 bases each). Germline CDR1 reads LGHDT; CDR2 reads YNNKEL (reference sequence). V gave up 3 bases and J gave up 3 bases, with 14 bases separating them. The CDR3 length is 16 residues. The CDR3 here is CASSQTPGGHTGELFF. Written as DNA, the CDR3 is TGTGCCAGCAGCCAGACACCTGGGGGACACACCGGGGAGCTGTTTTTT.

In nucleotides, the CDR3 is TGTGCCAGCAGTGACGTCGGAAACACCCCGTTCTTT. Amino acids: CASSDVGNTPFF. The V call is TRBV2, the J call TRBJ1-1, with unresolved D. This CDR3 has 12 residues. The V and J ends lost 3 bases and 14 bases respectively, with 16 bases between them. Germline CDR1 and CDR2: SNHLY and FYNNEI.

The chain is built from TRBV24-1 and TRBJ1-5; 10 positions match TRBD1. Germline CDR1 is KGHDR and CDR2 is SFDVKD. The CDR3 spans 16 residues. The V segment lost 4 bases and the J segment 0 bases; nucleotides outside the gene matches: 2. CDR3 sequence reads: CATSEGQGHSNQPQHF. The CDR3 DNA reads as TGTGCCACCAGTGAGGGACAGGGGCATAGCAATCAGCCCCAGCATTTT.

This chain connects TRBV9 to TRBJ2-3, with D perhaps matching TRBD1 (5 bases). The CDR3 contains 15 residues. V shed 4 bases and J shed 6 bases, with 18 bases lying between them. Germline CDR1 reads SGDLS; CDR2 reads YYNGEE. CDR3 DNA sequence: TGTGCCAGCAGCCCGAGCCCAGGGCCCCGGGATACGCAGTATTTT. Protein: CASSPSPGPRDTQYF.

The chain employs TRBV7-9 and TRBJ2-5, with a weak D call TRBD1 (5 bases). The CDR3 is 14 amino acids. CDR1 and CDR2 from the germline V gene are SEHNR and FQNEAQ (reference sequence). The V end was cut by 5 bases, the J end by 2 bases, with 12 bases between. The CDR3 region is CASSLGHEQETQYF. CDR3 coding DNA: TGTGCCAGCAGCCTCGGACACGAGCAAGAGACCCAGTACTTC. The variable domain in full, completed from reference TRBV7-9 and TRBJ2-5, reads DTGVSQNPRHKITKRGQNVTFRCDPISEHNRLYWYRQTLGQGPEFLTYFQNEAQLEKSRLLSDRFSAERPKGSFSTLEIQRTEQGDSAMYLCASSLGHEQETQYFGPGTRLLVL.